The entry below describes one TCR beta chain. Its antigen is still unknown. CDR1 SGHDN and CDR2 FVKESK come from the germline V gene. V lost 0 bases, J lost 8 bases, and 11 bases lay in between. There are 13 residues in the CDR3. Indicated time point: week 47, end of study. Vaccinated patients received 300 ug of mutant IDH1 20-mer peptide per dose, with topical imiquimod. Profiling relied on immunoSEQ multiplex PCR, and the TCRdb table lists in-frame clones only, not all of them. Of about 56,000 clones in the sample, about 79% were seen once. This record belongs to a study of a mutant IDH1 vaccine in newly diagnosed glioma. Study-level background: Patients previously underwent radiotherapy, temozolomide, or both, and most underwent both.

The study's findings and limits: Apparently, pseudoprogression bore no relation to changes among the top peripheral T cell clonotypes.

This TCR was sampled from a man aged 45-65 years with glioma. This specimen consisted of PBMCs, obtained from a glioma patient whose treatment included an IDH1 peptide vaccine. The chain recombines TRBV14 with TRBJ2-7; D possibly uses TRBD1 or TRBD2 (5 bases each). This chain's CDR3 is CASSQDPTGQQYF. In DNA form, the CDR3 reads TGTGCCAGCAGCCAAGACCCGACGGGGCAGCAGTACTTC.